These 22 T cell receptor beta chains were all obtained from the same sample, sequenced in a study of blood T cell repertoires in COVID-19. Profiling relied on immunoSEQ multiplex PCR, and the TCRdb table lists in-frame clones only, not all of them. Here the sample spans roughly 430,000 clones, around 90% being singletons. The sample comprised PBMCs or T cells enriched from blood (not recorded which). All receptors derive from a woman in her thirties or forties with acute COVID-19.

This chain joins TRBV2 and TRBJ1-3; 9 bases are shared with TRBD1. This CDR3 comprises 16 residues. J lost 4 bases, V lost 1 base, and 5 bases had no gene match. Germline CDR1 SNHLY, CDR2 FYNNEI. The CDR3 DNA reads TGTGCCAGCAGTGAAGGGACAGGGGTAATAGGAAACACCATATATTTT. Its translation: CASSEGTGVIGNTIYF.

The chain uses TRBV5-4 and TRBJ2-7; 9 nucleotides align to TRBD2. V shed 3 bases and J 2 bases; nucleotides not matched to a gene: 6. Germline lookup yields CDR1 SGHNT and CDR2 YYREEE (reference sequence). The CDR3 length is 15 residues. CDR3 DNA sequence: TGTGCCAGCAGCTGGGGGACTAGCCTTACCTACGAGCAGTACTTC. Its protein is CASSWGTSLTYEQYF. The full variable domain, completed using reference TRBV5-4 and TRBJ2-7, is ETGVTQSPTHLIKTRGQQVTLRCSSQSGHNTVSWYQQALGQGPQFIFQYYREEENGRGNFPPRFSGLQFPNYSSELNVNALELDDSALYLCASSWGTSLTYEQYFGPGTRLTVT.

The chain combines TRBV2 with TRBJ1-1; 9 bases match TRBD1. V gave up 5 bases and J gave up 9 bases; unmatched junction bases: 10. CDR3 length: 14 residues. Germline V gene lookup returns CDR1 SNHLY and CDR2 FYNNEI. The CDR3 region has the DNA TGTGCCAGCAGTTCCGGGACAGGGTTAAGTCAAGCTTTCTTT. Translating gives CASSSGTGLSQAFF.

V and J are TRBV30 and TRBJ2-1; perhaps TRBD2 as D (6 bases). The germline gives CDR1 GTSNPN, CDR2 SVGIG (reference sequence). The CDR3 sequence is 12 residues long. Trimming removed 1 base at V and 10 bases at J, with 11 bases between. CDR3: CAWSAAGPEQFF. As DNA, the CDR3 is TGTGCCTGGAGTGCCGCGGGGCCAGAGCAGTTCTTC.

The chain is built from TRBV19 and TRBJ1-1; 7 positions match TRBD1. J gave up 3 bases and V 10 bases, and 8 bases lay outside the gene matches. CDR3 size: 13 residues. Germline CDR1 and CDR2: LNHDA and SQIVND (reference sequence). CDR3 in DNA: TGTGCCACACAGGGGTGGAAGGACACTGAAGCTTTCTTT. Residues: CATQGWKDTEAFF.

This chain uses TRBV19 with TRBJ1-1, with D possibly TRBD1 on 6 matching bases. V gave up 4 bases and J gave up 8 bases, with 23 bases separating them. CDR1 is LNHDA, CDR2 SQIVND, per germline (reference sequence). The CDR3 runs 16 residues. The CDR3 region is CASSRPARGSRGEAFF. The CDR3 region has the DNA TGTGCCAGTAGTAGGCCCGCGAGGGGGTCCCGAGGCGAAGCTTTCTTT.

This clone turned up a few times. The chain is built from TRBV3-1 (or the pseudogene TRBV3-2) and TRBJ2-7, with D maybe TRBD2 (6 bases). CDR1 LGHDT and CDR2 YNNKEL come from the germline V gene (reference sequence). The ends were cut back, 2 bases at V and 6 bases at J, with 14 bases in the middle. The CDR3 is 14 amino acids. The CDR3 loop reads CASSQRPPGGEQYF. CDR3 in DNA: TGTGCCAGCAGCCAACGGCCACCCGGGGGCGAGCAGTACTTC.

J is TRBJ1-4 and V is TRBV5-1, with D uncertain. Germline-derived CDR1 and CDR2 are SGHRS and YFSETQ. This CDR3 has 15 amino acids. V was clipped by 5 bases and J by 1 base, with 12 bases between them. CDR3 loop: CASSLNSKTNEKLFF. The CDR3 DNA sequence: TGCGCCAGCAGTTTAAACAGCAAAACTAATGAAAAACTGTTTTTT.

This clone has more than one count but fewer than ten. The chain links TRBV7-9 to TRBJ1-3; no definite D call. The CDR3 totals 13 residues. V was trimmed by 1 base and J by 9 bases, leaving 10 bases between them. Germline V gene data show CDR1 as SEHNR and CDR2 as FQNEAQ (reference sequence). CDR3 sequence reads: CASSLEGGSTIYF. The CDR3 DNA is TGTGCCAGCAGCTTAGAGGGCGGGAGCACCATATATTTT. The full variable domain, completed using reference TRBV7-9 and TRBJ1-3, is DTGVSQNPRHKITKRGQNVTFRCDPISEHNRLYWYRQTLGQGPEFLTYFQNEAQLEKSRLLSDRFSAERPKGSFSTLEIQRTEQGDSAMYLCASSLEGGSTIYFGEGSWLTVV.

V is TRBV4-1 and J is TRBJ2-3, with TRBD1 identical over 8 bases. Germline trimming cut 0 bases from V and 5 bases from J; bases unmatched to any gene: 4. The CDR3 runs to 15 residues. Germline values: CDR1 MGHRA, CDR2 YSYEKL. CDR3 in amino acids: CASSQDGTGGDTQYF. DNA of the CDR3: TGCGCCAGCAGCCAAGATGGGACAGGTGGAGATACGCAGTATTTT.

The V call is TRBV5-1, the J call TRBJ1-5; D might be TRBD1 (5 bases). This CDR3 is built from 15 residues. The V end lost 4 bases, the J end lost 4 bases, and 15 bases lay between the germline ends. The germline V gene encodes CDR1 SGHRS and CDR2 YFSETQ. The CDR3, as DNA: TGCGCCAGCAGCCCGGGGGGGACTCAAAATCAGCCCCAGCATTTT. This sequence encodes CASSPGGTQNQPQHF. Filled out from reference TRBV5-1 and TRBJ1-5, the complete variable domain reads KAGVTQTPRYLIKTRGQQVTLSCSPISGHRSVSWYQQTPGQGLQFLFEYFSETQRNKGNFPGRFSGRQFSNSRSEMNVSTLELGDSALYLCASSPGGTQNQPQHFGDGTRLSIL.

The genes are TRBV6-5 and TRBJ1-2; perhaps TRBD1 as D (6 bases). Looked up from germline, CDR1 is MNHEY and CDR2 is SVGAGI. The germline V and J ends were trimmed by 8 bases and 8 bases, with 18 bases remaining between them. The CDR3 loop spans 13 amino acids. The CDR3, as DNA: TGTGCCAGCCAGATAACAGGGATTAACGGCTACACCTTC. It yields the protein CASQITGINGYTF.

The chain combines TRBV7-2 with TRBJ2-1; D unclear. Germline V gene sequence: CDR1 SGHTA, CDR2 FQGNSA. Trimming shortened V by 3 bases and J by 1 base, and 4 bases separated the two germline ends. This CDR3 has 13 residues. CDR3: CASSFVSYNEQFF. The CDR3, as DNA: TGTGCCAGCAGCTTCGTGTCCTACAATGAGCAGTTCTTC.

The chain links TRBV3-1 (or the pseudogene TRBV3-2) to TRBJ1-1; possibly TRBD1 for D (6 bases). V lost 0 bases, J lost 3 bases, and 26 bases lay in between. Per the germline V gene, CDR1 is LGHDT and CDR2 is YNNKEL (reference sequence). The length of the CDR3 is 20 residues. The CDR3 region has the DNA TGTGCCAGCAGCCAAGAAACGGCCGCGGTCTTTAAATCAGGGGACACTGAAGCTTTCTTT. Its protein is CASSQETAAVFKSGDTEAFF.

V usage is TRBV30 and J usage is TRBJ1-6; 7 positions agree with TRBD1. In germline, CDR1 is GTSNPN, CDR2 SVGIG (reference sequence). After removal of 5 bases from V and 8 bases from J, the junction contained 6 bases not matched to a gene. The CDR3 contains 13 residues. CDR3: CAWAGQGDSPLHF. The CDR3 DNA reads TGTGCCTGGGCTGGGCAGGGGGATTCACCCCTCCACTTT.

J is TRBJ2-3 and V is TRBV7-9; unclear D gene. Trimming removed 9 bases at V and 5 bases at J, with 12 bases between. CDR3 length: 12 residues. Germline V gene data show CDR1 as SEHNR and CDR2 as FQNEAQ (reference sequence). The CDR3 region is CASSVGKDTQYF. The CDR3 DNA is TGTGCCAGTTCCGTCGGTAAAGATACGCAGTATTTT.

This clone came up a few times. The chain employs TRBV6-5 and TRBJ1-2, with D uncertain. The CDR3 is made up of 15 amino acids. The germline gives CDR1 MNHEY, CDR2 SVGAGI. Between the trimmed V and J ends, which lost 2 bases and 6 bases, there was a span of 16 bases. The DNA for the CDR3 is TGTGCCAGCAGTTACCGAATCGGTAGGGAGGATGGCTACACCTTC. Translation: CASSYRIGREDGYTF.

V usage is TRBV19 and J usage is TRBJ2-1, with D unclear. Germline-derived CDR1 and CDR2 are LNHDA and SQIVND (reference sequence). V shed 1 base and J shed 9 bases, with 7 bases lying between them. The CDR3 is made up of 12 amino acids. CDR3 nucleotides: TGTGCCAGTAGTATAGTAGCTAGTGAGCAGTTCTTC. Translated, it gives CASSIVASEQFF.

The chain uses TRBV6-2 or TRBV6-3 and TRBJ1-5; possibly TRBD1 for D (5 bases). The CDR3 contains 16 residues. Germline values: CDR1 MNHEY, CDR2 SVGEGT. V lost 5 bases and J 5 bases, leaving 19 bases between the germline ends. In nucleotides, the CDR3 is TGTGCCAGCAGTCTCACTTTTCCTAGGGGCGATCAGCCCCAGCATTTT. Translating gives CASSLTFPRGDQPQHF.

This chain links TRBV13 with TRBJ2-2, with 8 bases aligning to TRBD2. There are 16 residues in the CDR3. J gave up 3 bases and V 1 base, and 4 bases lay outside the gene matches. The V gene's germline CDR1 is PRHDT and CDR2 FYEKMQ (reference sequence). In DNA form, the CDR3 reads TGTGCCAGCAGCTTAGTAGCGGGGCCTTACACCGGGGAGCTGTTTTTT. Translation: CASSLVAGPYTGELFF. The full variable domain, completed using reference TRBV13 and TRBJ2-2, is AAGVIQSPRHLIKEKRETATLKCYPIPRHDTVYWYQQGPGQDPQFLISFYEKMQSDKGSIPDRFSAQQFSDYHSELNMSSLELGDSALYFCASSLVAGPYTGELFFGEGSRLTVL.

This rearrangement joins TRBV23-1 to TRBJ1-5, with 7 positions matching TRBD1. TRBV23-1 is known as an ORF, though its function is uncertain. CDR3 length: 18 amino acids. V shed 0 bases and J 2 bases; nucleotides not matched to a gene: 10. This chain's CDR3 is CASSQSRDRGGGNQPQHF. The CDR3 DNA sequence: TGCGCCAGCAGTCAATCAAGGGACAGAGGAGGTGGCAATCAGCCCCAGCATTTT.

The count of this clone is one. The chain uses TRBV7-9 and TRBJ2-7, with D possibly TRBD2 on 5 matching bases. This CDR3 has 12 amino acids. Germline CDR1 SEHNR, CDR2 FQNEAQ (reference sequence). V was trimmed by 5 bases and J by 3 bases, leaving 8 bases between them. In nucleotides, the CDR3 is TGTGCCAGCAGCCCCGAGGGCTACGAGCAGTACTTC. It translates to CASSPEGYEQYF.